The 31 T cell receptor beta chains reported below all come from one sample, sequenced in a study of blood T cell repertoires in COVID-19. Only in-frame clones appear in the TCRdb table, and some are missing; sequencing was by immunoSEQ multiplex PCR. The data show 120,000 to 150,000 clones, approximately 88% seen once. What was sequenced was PBMCs or T cells enriched from blood (not recorded which). The receptor source for this set is a man between 35 and 55 years old with acute COVID-19.

The gene calls are TRBV2 and TRBJ2-4, with 7 bases matching TRBD1. Germline V CDR1 and CDR2: SNHLY, FYNNEI. Trimming cost V 3 bases and J 6 bases; bases outside gene matches: 8. The CDR3 consists of 15 residues. DNA of the CDR3: TGTGCCAGCAGTGACGACTTGGCAGGGGGAAACATTCAGTACTTC. Translated, it gives CASSDDLAGGNIQYF.

J is TRBJ1-3 and V is TRBV19, with no clear D. The CDR3 is 15 residues long. Trimming shortened V by 5 bases and J by 0 bases, and 11 bases separated the two germline ends. CDR1 and CDR2 from the germline V gene are LNHDA and SQIVND (reference sequence). The CDR3: CASSVQVASGNTIYF. The CDR3 DNA reads TGTGCCAGTAGTGTTCAGGTGGCCTCTGGAAACACCATATATTTT.

V is TRBV4-1 and J is TRBJ1-2; D is uncertain. The CDR3 contains 14 residues. Germline V CDR1 and CDR2: MGHRA, YSYEKL. Trimming shortened V by 1 base and J by 0 bases, and 6 bases separated the two germline ends. CDR3 residues: CASSQVVANYGYTF. CDR3 nucleotide sequence: TGCGCCAGCAGCCAAGTGGTAGCTAACTATGGCTACACCTTC.

The chain uses TRBV27 and TRBJ1-1, with a weak D call TRBD1 (6 bases). V was cut by 7 bases and J by 1 base, with 25 bases left in between. Germline V CDR1 and CDR2: MNHEY, SMNVEV (reference sequence). The CDR3 has 18 amino acids. This CDR3 is CASTILTRDTSSNTEAFF. CDR3 coding DNA: TGTGCCAGCACCATTTTAACCCGGGACACCAGTTCGAACACTGAAGCTTTCTTT.

The V gene is TRBV2, the J gene TRBJ2-5; 13 bases align to TRBD2. The CDR3 runs to 17 residues. With 7 bases clipped from V and 5 bases from J, the junction kept 13 bases outside the gene matches. Germline V gene sequence: CDR1 SNHLY, CDR2 FYNNEI. The CDR3 DNA follows: TGTGCCAGCACCAGTCTCGCGACTAGCGGGGGGCCTGAGACCCAGTACTTC. It codes for CASTSLATSGGPETQYF.

The chain recombines TRBV29-1 with TRBJ1-1, with D maybe TRBD1 (5 bases). CDR1 SQVTM and CDR2 ANQGSEA come from the germline V gene. Trimming took 7 bases from V and 1 from J, leaving 10 bases between them. CDR3 length equals 12 residues. CDR3 sequence: CSAQDTNTEAFF. In DNA form, the CDR3 reads TGCAGCGCCCAGGACACGAACACTGAAGCTTTCTTT.

The genes are TRBV28 and TRBJ2-3, with TRBD2 matching 9 bases. The germline gives CDR1 MDHEN, CDR2 SYDVKM. Trimming cost V 3 bases and J 2 bases; bases outside gene matches: 3. This CDR3 has 15 amino acids. The CDR3 DNA reads TGTGCCAGCAGTTTCCCTAGCGGGGCCACAGATACGCAGTATTTT. Encoded protein: CASSFPSGATDTQYF.

The CDR3: CASSLIPGGGVNTEAFF. In DNA, the CDR3 is TGTGCCAGCAGTCTAATCCCCGGGGGGGGCGTGAACACTGAAGCTTTCTTT. The J gene is TRBJ1-1, the V gene TRBV28; TRBD1 is a possible D gene (6 bases). V dropped 5 bases and J dropped 0 bases, with 19 bases sitting between them. This CDR3 is built from 17 residues. Germline V lookup: CDR1 MDHEN, CDR2 SYDVKM. The complete variable domain, with remaining parts taken from reference TRBV28 and TRBJ1-1, reads DVKVTQSSRYLVKRTGEKVFLECVQDMDHENMFWYRQDPGLGLRLIYFSYDVKMKEKGDIPEGYSVSREKKERFSLILESASTNQTSMYLCASSLIPGGGVNTEAFFGQGTRLTVV.

The chain uses TRBV19 and TRBJ1-2; a weak D match, TRBD1 (5 bases). CDR1 is LNHDA and CDR2 is SQIVND in the germline V gene (reference sequence). Trimming removed 6 bases at V and 4 bases at J, with 12 bases between. CDR3 length: 13 residues. The CDR3 sequence is CASRTGVGYGYTF. The CDR3 nucleotides read TGTGCCAGTAGAACAGGCGTCGGCTATGGCTACACCTTC.

This sequence joins TRBV2 and TRBJ1-2, with 12 bases lining up with TRBD1. Germline assignment: CDR1 SNHLY and CDR2 FYNNEI. J gave up 4 bases and V 7 bases, and 4 bases lay outside the gene matches. The CDR3 has 14 amino acids. CDR3 sequence (DNA): TGTGCCAGCATGGGACAGGGGGCAGGCTATGGCTACACCTTC. This translates into CASMGQGAGYGYTF.

The gene calls are TRBV3-1 (or the pseudogene TRBV3-2) and TRBJ2-3, with 10 bases fitting TRBD1. Per the germline V gene, CDR1 is LGHDT and CDR2 is YNNKEL (reference sequence). Losses at the gene ends were 3 bases for V and 7 bases for J; bases not matched to a gene: 10. The CDR3 contains 16 residues. Here the CDR3 reads CASSHRQGALANTQYF. CDR3 coding DNA: TGTGCCAGCAGCCACCGACAGGGGGCCCTAGCAAATACGCAGTATTTT.

The rearrangement uses TRBV5-4 and TRBJ1-1; 10 nucleotides align to TRBD1. Germline V gene lookup returns CDR1 SGHNT and CDR2 YYREEE (reference sequence). J gave up 0 bases and V 6 bases, and 5 bases lay outside the gene matches. The CDR3 has 15 amino acids. As DNA, the CDR3 is TGTGCCAGCAACCTGGGACAGGGGATGAACACTGAAGCTTTCTTT. Translated, it gives CASNLGQGMNTEAFF.

This clone was recorded only once. The CDR3 bases are TGCGCCAGCAGTGAATCCGTAGGACAGGGTTCCTACAATGAGCAGTTCTTC. Encoded protein: CASSESVGQGSYNEQFF. This rearrangement joins TRBV10-1 to TRBJ2-1, with 8 bases fitting TRBD1. Germline-derived CDR1 and CDR2 are WNHNN and SYGVQD (reference sequence). The CDR3 runs 17 residues. V was pared by 3 bases and J by 1 base, with 8 bases of the junction left unmatched.

The sample holds one count of this clone. The V and J genes are TRBV6-5 and TRBJ2-1, with D possibly matching TRBD2 (6 bases). Trimming cost V 4 bases and J 6 bases, with 19 bases left between them. CDR1 and CDR2 (germline): MNHEY, SVGAGI. This CDR3 has 16 amino acids. CDR3 residues: CASSSVGGIHPNEQFF. The CDR3 coding sequence is TGTGCCAGCAGTTCTGTGGGGGGTATCCACCCCAATGAGCAGTTCTTC.

A remark on this clone: Other DNA sequences within the sample encode an identical CDR3. The rearrangement joins TRBV7-9 to TRBJ2-7; D gene ambiguous. Germline values: CDR1 SEHNR, CDR2 FQNEAQ (reference sequence). This CDR3 contains 13 residues. Trimming stripped 5 bases from V and 0 bases from J, with 8 bases between. For the CDR3, the DNA is TGTGCCAGCAGCCGAACGAGCTCCTACGAGCAGTACTTC. Translated: CASSRTSSYEQYF.

The CDR3 spells CASSPGAVTDTQYF. As DNA, the CDR3 is TGTGCCAGCAGCCCAGGGGCAGTCACAGATACGCAGTATTTT. V gene TRBV11-3 combines with J gene TRBJ2-3, with D tentatively TRBD1 (6 bases). CDR1 SGHNT and CDR2 YENEEA come from the germline V gene. This CDR3 has 14 amino acids. Trimming pared 5 bases from V and 2 bases from J, leaving 11 bases between.

This clone was seen only once. V usage is TRBV30 and J usage is TRBJ1-5, with D possibly TRBD1 on 5 matching bases. Trimming took 2 bases from V and 2 from J, leaving 19 bases between them. The CDR3 is 17 residues long. Looked up from germline, CDR1 is GTSNPN and CDR2 is SVGIG (reference sequence). As DNA, the CDR3 is TGTGCCTGGAGTCCTGGATGGGGGAGGGGTGGCAATCAGCCCCAGCATTTT. Encoded protein: CAWSPGWGRGGNQPQHF.

This sequence joins TRBV6-5 and TRBJ1-1; maybe TRBD1 (5 bases). CDR1 and CDR2 (germline): MNHEY, SVGAGI. V lost 6 bases, J lost 10 bases, and 12 bases lay in between. This CDR3 spans 11 amino acids. CDR3 coding DNA: TGTGCCAGCAGAACCGACGGGGGAGCTTTCTTT. Translating gives CASRTDGGAFF.

In its sample, this clone was seen once. V gene TRBV5-4 combines with J gene TRBJ2-3; 11 positions match TRBD2. Germline V gene lookup returns CDR1 SGHNT and CDR2 YYREEE (reference sequence). CDR3 length equals 16 residues. After removal of 5 bases from V and 0 bases from J, the junction contained 5 bases not matched to a gene. DNA of the CDR3: TGTGCCAGCAGACCGGGACTAGCGGAAAGCACAGATACGCAGTATTTT. It codes for CASRPGLAESTDTQYF.

This chain joins TRBV18 and TRBJ1-5; tentatively, D is TRBD1 (6 bases). This CDR3 region has 12 residues. With 8 bases removed from V and 3 bases from J, the gap between germline ends came to 8 bases. Germline loops: CDR1 KGHSH, CDR2 LQKENI. The DNA of the CDR3 is TGTGCCAGCGGACAGCTCAATCAGCCCCAGCATTTT. This translates into CASGQLNQPQHF.

The chain carries TRBV29-1 and TRBJ1-3, with TRBD1 matching over 9 bases. The CDR3 extends over 16 amino acids. Trimming at V came to 3 bases and at J to 0 bases, leaving 6 bases not matched to a gene. Germline V gene data show CDR1 as SQVTM and CDR2 as ANQGSEA. The chain's CDR3 is CSVEGGQGLSGNTIYF. The CDR3 DNA follows: TGCAGCGTTGAGGGGGGACAGGGCCTCTCTGGAAACACCATATATTTT.

This chain links TRBV6-5 with TRBJ1-2; 8 nucleotides align to TRBD1. With 6 bases clipped from V and 3 bases from J, the junction kept 9 bases outside the gene matches. Germline values: CDR1 MNHEY, CDR2 SVGAGI. CDR3 size: 15 residues. The CDR3 coding sequence is TGTGCCAGCAGCAGGGGGCGCAGAGGAGACTATGGCTACACCTTC. This encodes CASSRGRRGDYGYTF.

The rearrangement joins TRBV7-9 to TRBJ2-7; 13 bases agree with TRBD2. V lost 5 bases, J lost 1 base, and 14 bases stayed unmatched. The germline gives CDR1 SEHNR, CDR2 FQNEAQ (reference sequence). The CDR3 is made up of 19 amino acids. The CDR3 sequence: CASSAGLAGEVIRSYEQYF. Written as DNA, the CDR3 is TGTGCCAGCAGCGCCGGACTAGCGGGAGAGGTAATAAGGTCCTACGAGCAGTACTTC.

V usage is TRBV24-1 and J usage is TRBJ2-1; tentatively, D is TRBD1 (6 bases). Germline CDR1 KGHDR, CDR2 SFDVKD. The CDR3 loop spans 13 amino acids. The V and J ends lost 4 bases and 8 bases respectively, with 11 bases between them. CDR3 coding DNA: TGTGCCACCAGTGACCTGTCAGGGGATGAGCAGTTCTTC. Translated, it gives CATSDLSGDEQFF.

V gene TRBV18 combines with J gene TRBJ2-7; 11 nucleotides align to TRBD2. The ends lost 5 bases at V and 3 bases at J; junction bases unmatched: 3. The CDR3 runs to 14 residues. Germline CDR1 is KGHSH and CDR2 is LQKENI. The CDR3 region is CASSTSGSLYEQYF. The CDR3 region has the DNA TGTGCCAGCTCAACTAGCGGGAGTCTCTACGAGCAGTACTTC.

J is TRBJ2-2 and V is TRBV19; 7 nucleotides match TRBD2. Trimming took 2 bases from V and 8 from J; bases not matched to a gene: 2. The CDR3 is 13 residues long. Germline lookup yields CDR1 LNHDA and CDR2 SQIVND (reference sequence). The chain's CDR3 is CASSISLAGELFF. In nucleotides, the CDR3 is TGTGCCAGTAGTATATCACTAGCGGGGGAGCTGTTTTTT.

The rearrangement links TRBV19 to TRBJ2-2; tentatively, D is TRBD1 (5 bases). CDR1 and CDR2 (germline): LNHDA, SQIVND (reference sequence). Deletions cut 8 bases from V and 2 bases from J, with 18 bases between. The CDR3 covers 16 residues. CDR3 coding DNA: TGTGCCAGTGTTAGGGTAGGGGTCTCTAACACCGGGGAGCTGTTTTTT. Translation: CASVRVGVSNTGELFF. Full variable domain (outside the CDR3, taken from reference TRBV19 and TRBJ2-2): DGGITQSPKYLFRKEGQNVTLSCEQNLNHDAMYWYRQDPGQGLRLIYYSQIVNDFQKGDIAEGYSVSREKKESFPLTVTSAQKNPTAFYLCASVRVGVSNTGELFFGEGSRLTVL.

The V call is TRBV5-6, the J call TRBJ1-1; D not certain. This CDR3 region has 17 residues. Per the germline V gene, CDR1 is SGHDT and CDR2 is YYEEEE. The V gene lost 0 bases and the J gene lost 1 base, with 16 bases spanning the gap. The CDR3 sequence is CASSLGIGSGENTEAFF. In DNA form, the CDR3 reads TGTGCCAGCAGCTTGGGTATCGGGTCGGGTGAGAACACTGAAGCTTTCTTT.

This clone occurred once. The gene calls are TRBV30 and TRBJ1-1, with TRBD1 as a possible D gene (5 bases). The CDR3 has 15 residues. V dropped 4 bases and J dropped 3 bases, with 18 bases sitting between them. Per the germline V gene, CDR1 is GTSNPN and CDR2 is SVGIG (reference sequence). The CDR3 reads CAWTLRGPEDTEAFF. The CDR3 coding sequence is TGTGCCTGGACCCTAAGGGGCCCCGAAGACACTGAAGCTTTCTTT.

The V gene is TRBV13, the J gene TRBJ2-7; D perhaps matches TRBD1 (6 bases). CDR1 and CDR2 from the germline V gene are PRHDT and FYEKMQ (reference sequence). The CDR3 length is 14 residues. V lost 5 bases, J lost 2 bases, and 13 bases lay in between. The CDR3 loop is CASSLRDKPYEQYF. In DNA form, the CDR3 reads TGTGCCAGCAGCCTCCGGGACAAACCCTACGAGCAGTACTTC. Complete variable domain (other parts from reference TRBV13 and TRBJ2-7): AAGVIQSPRHLIKEKRETATLKCYPIPRHDTVYWYQQGPGQDPQFLISFYEKMQSDKGSIPDRFSAQQFSDYHSELNMSSLELGDSALYFCASSLRDKPYEQYFGPGTRLTVT.

The rearrangement uses TRBV7-2 and TRBJ2-7, with 8 nucleotides matching TRBD1. Unmatched junction bases numbered 9, after V lost 0 bases and J lost 5 bases. The length of the CDR3 is 16 residues. Germline-derived CDR1 and CDR2 are SGHTA and FQGNSA. CDR3 protein: CASSLAVSQGAHEQYF. In DNA, the CDR3 is TGTGCCAGCAGCTTAGCGGTCTCTCAGGGGGCCCACGAGCAGTACTTC.